The 7 T cell receptor beta chains presented below share a single source sample, sequenced in a study of blood T cell repertoires in COVID-19. TCRdb's table, derived via immunoSEQ multiplex PCR, lists solely in-frame clones and lacks some. The sample has approximately 390,000 clones, around 87% seen once; the top ten hold approximately 2.5%. Sequencing was done on a sample of peripheral blood. The receptor set was obtained from a woman in her sixties with COVID-19, enrolled during active disease.

The chain carries TRBV12-3 or TRBV12-4 and TRBJ2-3; D might be TRBD1 (6 bases). The germline V and J ends were trimmed by 1 base and 9 bases, with 11 bases remaining between them. The CDR3 runs to 13 residues. CDR3 nucleotide sequence: TGTGCCAGCAGTTTAGGTGACAGGAGAACGCAGTATTTT. Translating gives CASSLGDRRTQYF.

This clone has a handful of counts. The rearrangement uses TRBV5-4 and TRBJ1-1; TRBD1 is a possible D gene (6 bases). This CDR3 is 14 amino acids long. The V gene lost 0 bases and the J gene lost 8 bases, with 14 bases spanning the gap. Germline V gene data show CDR1 as SGHNT and CDR2 as YYREEE (reference sequence). Written as DNA, the CDR3 is TGTGCCAGCAGCTTGGAGGGGGTATCGCGGGAAGCTTTCTTT. Amino acid sequence: CASSLEGVSREAFF.

V and J are TRBV19 and TRBJ2-1; D gene ambiguous. Trimming took off 1 base at V and 7 bases at J, with 14 bases between the two ends. This CDR3 region has 15 residues. Per the germline V gene, CDR1 is LNHDA and CDR2 is SQIVND (reference sequence). The chain's CDR3 is CASSIGGGISNEQFF. The CDR3 nucleotides read TGTGCCAGTAGTATAGGAGGCGGCATCAGTAATGAGCAGTTCTTC.

The CDR3 region is CASSLYTSYLEQYF. The CDR3 nucleotides read TGTGCCAGCAGTTTATACACTAGCTATCTCGAGCAGTACTTC. The J gene is TRBJ2-7, the V gene TRBV27; TRBD2 is a possible D gene (6 bases). Trimming pared 1 base from V and 6 bases from J, leaving 13 bases between. Germline-derived CDR1 and CDR2 are MNHEY and SMNVEV (reference sequence). There are 14 residues in the CDR3.

The rearrangement links TRBV5-1 to TRBJ2-5, with 9 nucleotides matching TRBD1. CDR1 is SGHRS, CDR2 YFSETQ, per germline. With V trimmed by 7 bases and J by 3 bases, 10 bases remained unmatched. The CDR3 is 15 residues long. CDR3 region: CASFDPGTGKETQYF. For the CDR3, the DNA is TGCGCCAGCTTCGATCCCGGGACAGGGAAAGAGACCCAGTACTTC.

The V and J genes are TRBV10-3 and TRBJ2-1, with D perhaps matching TRBD2 (7 bases). From germline, CDR1 is ENHRY and CDR2 SYGVKD. V shed 8 bases and J shed 0 bases, with 20 bases lying between them. This CDR3 has 17 residues. The CDR3 loop is CAIGQGEGGRSYNEQFF. The DNA of the CDR3 is TGTGCCATCGGGCAAGGGGAGGGGGGACGCTCCTACAATGAGCAGTTCTTC.

The table lists this clone with a few counts. V usage is TRBV4-2 and J usage is TRBJ1-2, with TRBD1 identical over 7 bases. Germline values: CDR1 LGHNA, CDR2 YNFKEQ. V trimming: 0 bases; J trimming: 2 bases; junction bases outside the gene matches: 6. The CDR3 is 16 residues long. The CDR3 DNA is TGTGCCAGCAGCCAAGATTCTGCGGGACAGAACTATGGCTACACCTTC. It is translated as CASSQDSAGQNYGYTF.